One sample yielded the 8 T cell receptor beta chains listed below, sequenced in a study of CD8+ T cells in alopecia areata. The treatment was: oral pan-JAK inhibitor, 5-10 mg twice daily. Extracted RNA was reverse transcribed into cDNA, the sequencing template. Clones were read by immunoSEQ multiplex PCR, and TCRdb kept only the in-frame ones, dropping some. This sample has 85,000 to 110,000 clones, with 65% to 90% found just once. Source: CD8+ T cells sorted from blood, taken at week 34, from a patient treated with tofacitinib. The receptors come from a human donor with alopecia areata.

V is TRBV4-1 and J is TRBJ2-2, with D uncertain. CDR3 length: 16 residues. Trimming shortened V by 1 base and J by 3 bases, and 12 bases separated the two germline ends. The V gene's germline CDR1 is MGHRA and CDR2 YSYEKL. The CDR3 region is CASSQVKAWYTGELFF. Written as DNA, the CDR3 is TGCGCCAGCAGCCAAGTTAAGGCTTGGTACACCGGGGAGCTGTTTTTT.

The chain carries TRBV25-1 and TRBJ2-7; perhaps TRBD1 as D (6 bases). The CDR3 extends over 14 amino acids. V was pared by 2 bases and J by 3 bases, with 11 bases between. Germline V gene sequence: CDR1 MGHDK, CDR2 SYGVNS. This CDR3 reads CASSEGGRGYEQYF. The DNA for the CDR3 is TGTGCCAGCAGTGAAGGAGGCAGGGGCTACGAGCAGTACTTC.

On this clone: The same CDR3 is also encoded by other DNA sequences in this sample. The J gene is TRBJ2-7, the V gene TRBV5-1, with 8 bases matching TRBD1. CDR3 length: 14 residues. The germline gives CDR1 SGHRS, CDR2 YFSETQ. The ends lost 4 bases at V and 4 bases at J; junction bases unmatched: 7. The CDR3 reads CASSPGTGGYEQYF. As DNA, the CDR3 is TGCGCCAGCAGCCCTGGGACAGGCGGTTACGAGCAGTACTTC.

The CDR3 region is CASSLSDGTYEQYF. In DNA, the CDR3 is TGTGCCAGCAGTTTGTCAGACGGTACCTACGAGCAGTACTTC. The V and J genes are TRBV27 and TRBJ2-7; D is ambiguous. This CDR3 spans 14 amino acids. Deletions cut 3 bases from V and 2 bases from J, with 11 bases between. Germline V gene sequence: CDR1 MNHEY, CDR2 SMNVEV (reference sequence).

The rearrangement joins TRBV5-1 to TRBJ2-1; 8 bases fit TRBD2. The CDR3 is 15 residues long. Germline values: CDR1 SGHRS, CDR2 YFSETQ. J was trimmed by 3 bases and V by 0 bases; bases with no gene match: 2. The CDR3 spells CASSLASGSYNEQFF. DNA of the CDR3: TGCGCCAGCAGCTTGGCCAGCGGGAGCTACAATGAGCAGTTCTTC.

V usage is TRBV18 and J usage is TRBJ2-7; D not resolved. This CDR3 spans 14 amino acids. Germline loops: CDR1 KGHSH, CDR2 LQKENI. Trimming took off 4 bases at V and 2 bases at J, with 12 bases between the two ends. The CDR3 sequence: CASSLTLVPYEQYF. CDR3 nucleotides: TGTGCCAGCTCACTAACTTTAGTTCCCTACGAGCAGTACTTC.

The chain recombines TRBV4-2 with TRBJ2-7, with a tentative D call TRBD1 (6 bases). This CDR3 is 13 amino acids long. Trimming shortened V by 6 bases and J by 6 bases, and 15 bases separated the two germline ends. Germline V gene lookup returns CDR1 LGHNA and CDR2 YNFKEQ. The CDR3 protein is CASRETGSGEQYF. CDR3 DNA sequence: TGTGCCAGCAGAGAAACAGGGTCCGGCGAGCAGTACTTC.

This clone has just one count. V usage is TRBV7-9 and J usage is TRBJ2-5; D not certain. With the DNA end fitting TRBJ2-7 better, the J assignment may be wrong. The germline gives CDR1 SEHNR, CDR2 FQNEAQ (reference sequence). This CDR3 has 14 amino acids. CDR3 region: CASSSGLGTYEQYF. As DNA, the CDR3 is TGTGCCAGCAGCTCCGGCCTGGGTACCTACGAGCAGTACTTC.